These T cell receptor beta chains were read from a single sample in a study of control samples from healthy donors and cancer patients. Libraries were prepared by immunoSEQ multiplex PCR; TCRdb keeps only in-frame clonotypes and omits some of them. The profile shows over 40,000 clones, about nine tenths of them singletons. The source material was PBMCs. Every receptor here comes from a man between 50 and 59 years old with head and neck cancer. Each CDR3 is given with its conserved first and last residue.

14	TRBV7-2	CASRTSWARDEQFF
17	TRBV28	CASSLTAGGRGSNEQFF
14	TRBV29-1	CSVAKQGTNEKLFF
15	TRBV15	CATSAGGMSTDTQYF
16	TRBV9	CASSTSGGASYNEQFF
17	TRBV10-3	CAISDDRGAGGFYEQYF
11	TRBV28	CASSFRNEQFF
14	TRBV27	CASSLWGAAETQYF
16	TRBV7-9	CASSFGGGRAAPEAFF
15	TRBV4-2	CASSQGQGSGNEQFF
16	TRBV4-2	CASSQGSGEAKNIQYF
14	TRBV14	CASSRDRGRNEQFF
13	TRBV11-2	CASSLPGRNIQYF
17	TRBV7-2	CASSSRTGRPGANVLTF
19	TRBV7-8	CASSFGWTGAEEGTGELFF
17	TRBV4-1	CASSHKTSGGYTYEQYF
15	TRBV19	CASSLGVAAYNEQFF
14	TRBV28	CASNPGWPAYEQYF
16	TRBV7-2	CASSALAGGGTGELFF
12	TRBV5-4	CASSASTDTQYF
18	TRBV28	CASSLELSDRGLTYEQYF
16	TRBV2	CASSAQGVHSNQPQHF
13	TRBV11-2	CASSLAWGAEAFF
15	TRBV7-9	CASSLVLAGGPELFF
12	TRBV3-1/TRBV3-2	CASSPPDGNRFF
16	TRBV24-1	CATSDLLTGVNTEAFF
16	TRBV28	CASRGRTSSSYNEQFF
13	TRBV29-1	CSGRRTGGDEQFF
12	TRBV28	CASSLAVASYTF
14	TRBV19	CASSISGSSYEQYF
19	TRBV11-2	CASSGREGVPRKTSYEQYF
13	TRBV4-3	CASSRGMDTEAFF
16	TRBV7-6	CASSVGSLSSTDTQYF
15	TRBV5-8	CASSLGGSGANVLTF
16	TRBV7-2	CASSPRRTGERETQYF
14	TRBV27	CASSPTRASMEQYF
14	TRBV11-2	CASSMDRTNYGYTF
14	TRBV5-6	CASSLVRGGYEQYF
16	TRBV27	CASSPQDRGHRQPQHF
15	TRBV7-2	CASSLYLYGTGELFF
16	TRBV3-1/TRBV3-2	CASSQAWLASYNEQFF
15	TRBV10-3	CATRPGQGAFTEAFF